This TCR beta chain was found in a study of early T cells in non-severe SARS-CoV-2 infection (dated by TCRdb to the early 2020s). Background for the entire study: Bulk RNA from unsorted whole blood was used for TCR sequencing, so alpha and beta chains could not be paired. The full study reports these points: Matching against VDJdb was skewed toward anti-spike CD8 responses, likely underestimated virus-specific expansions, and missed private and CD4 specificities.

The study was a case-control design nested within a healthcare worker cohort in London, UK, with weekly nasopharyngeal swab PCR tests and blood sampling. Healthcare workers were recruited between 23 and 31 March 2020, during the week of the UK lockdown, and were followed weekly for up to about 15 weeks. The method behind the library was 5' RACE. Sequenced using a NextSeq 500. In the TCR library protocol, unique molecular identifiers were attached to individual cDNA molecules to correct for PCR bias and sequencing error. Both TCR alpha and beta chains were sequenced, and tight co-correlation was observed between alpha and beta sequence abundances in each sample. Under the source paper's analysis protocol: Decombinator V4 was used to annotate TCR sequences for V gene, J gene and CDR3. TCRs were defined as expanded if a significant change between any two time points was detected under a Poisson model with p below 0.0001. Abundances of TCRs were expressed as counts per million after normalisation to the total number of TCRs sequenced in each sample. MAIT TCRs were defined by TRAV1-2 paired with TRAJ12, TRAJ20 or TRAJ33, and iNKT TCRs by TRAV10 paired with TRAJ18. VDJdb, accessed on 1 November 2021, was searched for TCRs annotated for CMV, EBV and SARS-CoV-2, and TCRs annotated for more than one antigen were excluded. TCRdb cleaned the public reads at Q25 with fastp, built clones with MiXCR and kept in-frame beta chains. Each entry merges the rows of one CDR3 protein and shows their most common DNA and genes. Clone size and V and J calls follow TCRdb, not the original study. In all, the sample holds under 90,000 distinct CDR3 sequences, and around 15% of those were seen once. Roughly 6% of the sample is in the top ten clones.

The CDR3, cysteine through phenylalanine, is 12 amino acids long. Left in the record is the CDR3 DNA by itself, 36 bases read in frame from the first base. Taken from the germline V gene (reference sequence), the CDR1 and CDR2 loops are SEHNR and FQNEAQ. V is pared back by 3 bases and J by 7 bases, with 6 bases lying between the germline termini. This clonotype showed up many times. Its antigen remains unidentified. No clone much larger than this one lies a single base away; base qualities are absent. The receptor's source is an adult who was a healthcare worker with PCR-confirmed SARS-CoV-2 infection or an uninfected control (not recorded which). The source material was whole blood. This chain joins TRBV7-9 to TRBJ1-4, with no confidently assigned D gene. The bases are TGTGCCAGCAGCTTGTGGACTGAAAAACTGTTTTTT. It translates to CASSLWTEKLFF.